This TCR beta chain was found in a study of cytomegalovirus exposure and HLA in healthy donors. Findings and limits, study-wide: The study flagged 150 to 200 TCR beta chains as cytomegalovirus-associated. Across donors, presence/absence analyses took sequencing depth to be roughly uniform. A link between a missense DCLRE1C variant and TCR beta V- and J-gene trimming emerged from a later analysis.

Donors consisted of healthy bone marrow donors. Regarding this clone: What it binds is unknown.

The PCR had 60 Vbeta and 13 Jbeta primers. Some clones are missing from TCRdb's copy, which holds only in-frame ones; the method was immunoSEQ multiplex PCR. The data contain 80,000 to 95,000 clones, around nine tenths of them seen just once; the ten biggest clones take up about a tenth. Material for sequencing was PBMCs. This sequence originates from a man between 25 and 39 years old in good health and CMV-seropositive.

The DNA for the CDR3 is TGTGCCAGTAGTTCCACCCGAGGGGAGGAAAGCGAGCAGTACTTC. Its protein product is CASSSTRGEESEQYF. The chain is built from TRBV19 and TRBJ2-7; perhaps TRBD2 as D (6 bases). Trimming took 5 bases from V and 6 from J, leaving 20 bases between them. CDR3 size: 15 residues. From germline, CDR1 is LNHDA and CDR2 SQIVND (reference sequence).